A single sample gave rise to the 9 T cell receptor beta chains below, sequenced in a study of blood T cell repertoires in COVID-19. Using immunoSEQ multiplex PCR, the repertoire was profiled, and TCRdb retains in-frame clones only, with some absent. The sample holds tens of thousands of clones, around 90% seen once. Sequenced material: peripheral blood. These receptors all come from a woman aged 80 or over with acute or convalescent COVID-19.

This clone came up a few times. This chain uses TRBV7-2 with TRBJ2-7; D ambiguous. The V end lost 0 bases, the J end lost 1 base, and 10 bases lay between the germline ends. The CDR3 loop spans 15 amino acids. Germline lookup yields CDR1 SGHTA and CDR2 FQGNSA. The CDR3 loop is CASSLAQYRSYEQYF. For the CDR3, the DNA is TGTGCCAGCAGCTTAGCGCAGTACAGATCCTACGAGCAGTACTTC.

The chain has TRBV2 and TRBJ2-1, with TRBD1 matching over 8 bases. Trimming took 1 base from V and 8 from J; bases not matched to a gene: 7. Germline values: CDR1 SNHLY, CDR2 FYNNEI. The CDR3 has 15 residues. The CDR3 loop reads CASSEGGTGFHEQFF. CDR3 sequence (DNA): TGTGCCAGCAGTGAAGGTGGGACAGGCTTTCATGAGCAGTTCTTC.

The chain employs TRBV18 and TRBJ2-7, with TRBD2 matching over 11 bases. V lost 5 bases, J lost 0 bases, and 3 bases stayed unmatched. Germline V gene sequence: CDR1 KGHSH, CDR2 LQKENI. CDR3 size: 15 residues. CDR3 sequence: CASSKTSGTSYEQYF. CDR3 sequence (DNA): TGTGCCAGCTCAAAGACTAGCGGGACCTCCTACGAGCAGTACTTC.

CDR3 bases: TGTGCCAGCAGGGGGGACTATTTTACAGATACGCAGTATTTT. Its translation: CASRGDYFTDTQYF. The chain carries TRBV5-6 and TRBJ2-3, with 7 bases identical to TRBD2. The CDR3 sequence is 14 residues long. CDR1 is SGHDT and CDR2 is YYEEEE in the germline V gene. J lost 3 bases, V lost 5 bases, and 6 bases had no gene match. The full variable domain, rest sourced from reference TRBV5-6 and TRBJ2-3, is DAGVTQSPTHLIKTRGQQVTLRCSPKSGHDTVSWYQQALGQGPQFIFQYYEEEERQRGNFPDRFSGHQFPNYSSELNVNALLLGDSALYLCASRGDYFTDTQYFGPGTRLTVL.

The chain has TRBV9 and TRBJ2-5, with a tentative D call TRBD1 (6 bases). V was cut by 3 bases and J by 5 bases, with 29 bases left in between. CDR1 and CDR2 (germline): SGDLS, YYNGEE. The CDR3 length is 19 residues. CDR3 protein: CASSGGPKQGSARKETQYF. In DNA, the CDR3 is TGTGCCAGCAGCGGGGGTCCGAAACAGGGATCAGCAAGGAAGGAGACCCAGTACTTC.

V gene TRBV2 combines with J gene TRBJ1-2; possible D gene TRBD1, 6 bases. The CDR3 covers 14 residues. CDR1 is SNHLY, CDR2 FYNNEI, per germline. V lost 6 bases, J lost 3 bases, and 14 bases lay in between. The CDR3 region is CASSPSTGYYGYTF. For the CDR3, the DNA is TGTGCCAGCAGCCCCTCGACAGGCTACTATGGCTACACCTTC.

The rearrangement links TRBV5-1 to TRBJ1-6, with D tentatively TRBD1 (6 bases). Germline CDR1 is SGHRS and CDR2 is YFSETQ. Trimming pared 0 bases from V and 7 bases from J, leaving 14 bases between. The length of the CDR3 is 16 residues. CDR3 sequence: CASSLAGQPRNSPLHF. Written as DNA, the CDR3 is TGCGCCAGCAGCTTGGCCGGACAGCCCCGGAATTCACCCCTCCACTTT. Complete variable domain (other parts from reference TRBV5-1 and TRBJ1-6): KAGVTQTPRYLIKTRGQQVTLSCSPISGHRSVSWYQQTPGQGLQFLFEYFSETQRNKGNFPGRFSGRQFSNSRSEMNVSTLELGDSALYLCASSLAGQPRNSPLHFGNGTRLTVT.

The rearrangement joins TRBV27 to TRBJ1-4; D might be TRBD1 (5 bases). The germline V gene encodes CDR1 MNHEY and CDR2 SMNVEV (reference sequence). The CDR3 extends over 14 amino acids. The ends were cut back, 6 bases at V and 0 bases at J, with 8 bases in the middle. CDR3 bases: TGTGCCAGCAGCCTGACAGCAACTAATGAAAAACTGTTTTTT. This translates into CASSLTATNEKLFF.

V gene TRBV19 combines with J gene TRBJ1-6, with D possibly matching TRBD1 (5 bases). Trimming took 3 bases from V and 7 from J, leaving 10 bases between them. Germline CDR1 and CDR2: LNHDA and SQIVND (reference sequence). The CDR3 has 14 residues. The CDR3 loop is CASSIGQGNSPLHF. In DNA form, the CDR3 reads TGTGCCAGTAGTATTGGCCAGGGAAATTCACCCCTCCACTTT. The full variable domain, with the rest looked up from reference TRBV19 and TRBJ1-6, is DGGITQSPKYLFRKEGQNVTLSCEQNLNHDAMYWYRQDPGQGLRLIYYSQIVNDFQKGDIAEGYSVSREKKESFPLTVTSAQKNPTAFYLCASSIGQGNSPLHFGNGTRLTVT.